The 20 T cell receptor beta chains listed next were all sequenced from one sample in a study of molecular identifiers for immune sequencing clone quantification. TCRdb analysed the PCR reads with MiXCR anew, one entry per CDR3 protein. The data contain 300,000 to 350,000 distinct CDR3 sequences, about 22% of them singletons. The specimen sequenced was naive CD8+ T cells from blood, with Jurkat cell RNA spiked in. Regarding subset: FACS-sorted CD8+CD4-CCR7+CD45RA+ naive T cells. The receptors shown here come from a human donor in good health. Some libraries in this study had Jurkat cell RNA spiked in.

This clonotype was counted many times. The rearrangement joins TRBV6-6 to TRBJ2-7, with TRBD2 matching over 9 bases. This CDR3 spans 14 amino acids. After removal of 6 bases from V and 2 bases from J, the junction contained 5 bases not matched to a gene. Germline V lookup: CDR1 MNHNY, CDR2 SVGAGI (reference sequence). The CDR3 region is CASRVTSGAYEQYF. The CDR3 DNA follows: TGTGCCAGCAGAGTGACTAGCGGAGCCTACGAGCAGTACTTC.

This clonotype was seen many times. The gene calls are TRBV5-6 and TRBJ1-5, with D hard to call. The V gene's germline CDR1 is SGHDT and CDR2 YYEEEE. Trimming stripped 2 bases from V and 4 bases from J, with 13 bases between. The CDR3 has 15 residues. The CDR3: CASSFQQTPNQPQHF. The CDR3, as DNA: TGTGCCAGCAGCTTCCAGCAAACCCCAAATCAGCCCCAGCATTTT.

On this clonotype itself: A single base separates this from a much larger clone, so it may be a read error. The chain combines TRBV7-6 with TRBJ2-7; perhaps TRBD2 as D (7 bases). This CDR3 has 15 residues. Germline assignment: CDR1 SGHVS and CDR2 FNYEAQ. CDR3 DNA: TGTGCCAGCGGCTTAGATCGGGGGGCGCGGCACGAGCAGTACTTC. Protein: CASGLDRGARHEQYF.

This chain uses TRBV3-1 with TRBJ1-5, with D perhaps TRBD1 (5 bases). Per germline, CDR1 LGHDT and CDR2 YNNKEL (reference sequence). The CDR3 covers 14 residues. Trimming left V 1 base short and J 4 bases short, with 8 bases between. The CDR3 DNA reads as TGTGCCAGCAGCCAAGGACAGTGGAATCAGCCCCAGCATTTT. As protein: CASSQGQWNQPQHF.

This clonotype appeared once. A much more abundant neighbour one base away suggests this may be a read error. The chain joins TRBV2 to TRBJ1-1; maybe TRBD1 (6 bases). V dropped 4 bases and J dropped 8 bases, with 11 bases sitting between them. The CDR3 sequence is 12 residues long. Germline V CDR1 and CDR2: SNHLY, FYNNEI. The CDR3 here is CASSGWGAEAFF. CDR3 sequence (DNA): TGTGCCAGCAGTGGTTGGGGGGCCGAAGCTTTCTTT.

The sample holds many counts of this clonotype. V gene TRBV7-9 combines with J gene TRBJ2-3; perhaps TRBD2 as D (6 bases). The CDR3 runs 16 residues. Germline V lookup: CDR1 SEHNR, CDR2 FQNEAQ (reference sequence). The V and J ends lost 2 bases and 0 bases respectively, with 12 bases between them. CDR3 nucleotide sequence: TGTGCCAGCAGCTTACCGCGGGGACTTAGCACAGATACGCAGTATTTT. Protein sequence: CASSLPRGLSTDTQYF.

This clonotype occurred many times. This chain connects TRBV2 to TRBJ2-7, with D possibly being TRBD1 or TRBD2 (5 bases each). Looked up from germline, CDR1 is SNHLY and CDR2 is FYNNEI. V gave up 8 bases and J gave up 0 bases, with 17 bases separating them. The CDR3 extends over 15 amino acids. The CDR3 spells CASLSTAGTSYEQYF. The CDR3 DNA reads as TGTGCCAGCCTGAGTACGGCAGGGACCTCCTACGAGCAGTACTTC.

This clonotype has only a few counts. The chain employs TRBV10-3 and TRBJ1-4, with D perhaps matching TRBD1 (5 bases). Trimming left V 1 base short and J 7 bases short, with 13 bases between. The CDR3 is 15 residues long. Germline CDR1 reads ENHRY; CDR2 reads SYGVKD. The CDR3 nucleotides are TGTGCCATCAGTGAGTTGTTCAGGGAGGGTGAAAAACTGTTTTTT. It codes for CAISELFREGEKLFF.

This clonotype was seen a handful of times. The chain couples TRBV3-1 to TRBJ2-1; possible D gene TRBD2, 5 bases. The CDR3 is 12 amino acids. Germline V gene data show CDR1 as LGHDT and CDR2 as YNNKEL (reference sequence). The V end lost 9 bases, the J end lost 4 bases, and 10 bases lay between the germline ends. CDR3 nucleotide sequence: TGTGCCAGTCAGGACTCGTACAATGAGCAGTTCTTC. Translated: CASQDSYNEQFF.

This clonotype was seen ten or more times. The chain combines TRBV5-6 with TRBJ2-1; D possibly corresponds to TRBD1 (6 bases). Germline values: CDR1 SGHDT, CDR2 YYEEEE. The CDR3 length is 14 residues. Between the trimmed V and J ends, which lost 4 bases and 6 bases, there was a span of 14 bases. The CDR3 here is CASSPRVGANEQFF. CDR3 sequence (DNA): TGTGCCAGCAGCCCCCGGGTGGGGGCCAATGAGCAGTTCTTC.

V usage is TRBV18 and J usage is TRBJ2-7, with a tentative D call TRBD1 (5 bases). Trimming pared 7 bases from V and 5 bases from J, leaving 12 bases between. Germline CDR1 is KGHSH and CDR2 is LQKENI. The CDR3 has 12 residues. Here the CDR3 reads CASLGLGNEQYF. Here the CDR3 DNA reads TGTGCCAGCTTGGGGCTTGGCAACGAGCAGTACTTC.

Turning to this clonotype: This may be a read error: a much more frequent sequence differs by one nucleotide. The V and J genes are TRBV7-7 and TRBJ2-3, with a possible D match to TRBD2 (5 bases). V was shortened by 5 bases and J by 8 bases, with 14 bases between the two germline ends. CDR1 SSHAT and CDR2 FNYEAQ come from the germline V gene (reference sequence). This CDR3 comprises 13 residues. For the CDR3, the DNA is TGTGCCAGCAGCACGGGGAGCGGAGGTACGCAGTATTTT. It is translated as CASSTGSGGTQYF.

At least ten counts were recorded for this clonotype. The chain is built from TRBV12-3 or TRBV12-4 and TRBJ1-5; D might be TRBD1 (5 bases). The CDR3 is 14 residues long. The V gene lost 1 base and the J gene lost 4 bases, with 8 bases spanning the gap. The CDR3 region has the DNA TGTGCCAGCAGTTTAGTAGGGGTAAATCAGCCCCAGCATTTT. Amino acids: CASSLVGVNQPQHF.

This clonotype has ten or more counts. The chain recombines TRBV9 with TRBJ2-3; 11 bases are shared with TRBD2. The length of the CDR3 is 15 residues. Trimming removed 0 bases from V and 5 bases from J; junction bases left unmatched: 2. Germline V gives CDR1 SGDLS, CDR2 YYNGEE. The CDR3 DNA sequence: TGTGCCAGCAGCGTAGTTGGGACTAGCGGAGATACGCAGTATTTT. Translating gives CASSVVGTSGDTQYF.

This clonotype was seen many times. The V call is TRBV5-6, the J call TRBJ2-5, with no clear D. Trimming shortened V by 1 base and J by 3 bases, and 7 bases separated the two germline ends. The CDR3 covers 13 residues. Germline CDR1 SGHDT, CDR2 YYEEEE. CDR3 sequence reads: CASSLLLEETQYF. In DNA form, the CDR3 reads TGTGCCAGCAGCTTGTTATTGGAAGAGACCCAGTACTTC.

The chain carries TRBV27 and TRBJ2-3; 8 bases line up with TRBD2. The CDR3 totals 16 residues. V shed 5 bases, J shed 2 bases, and the junction held 9 bases outside the gene matches. Germline V gene data show CDR1 as MNHEY and CDR2 as SMNVEV (reference sequence). The CDR3, as DNA: TGTGCCAGCAGTACCCAATTGACTAGCGTCACAGATACGCAGTATTTT. Its translation: CASSTQLTSVTDTQYF.

This clonotype was seen many times. J is TRBJ1-5 and V is TRBV28; no clear D gene. Germline-derived CDR1 and CDR2 are MDHEN and SYDVKM. This CDR3 spans 13 amino acids. Trimming removed 5 bases from V and 6 bases from J, with 11 bases in between. The CDR3, as DNA: TGTGCCAGCAGTATCCCCTTGAGTCAGCCCCAGCATTTT. This translates into CASSIPLSQPQHF.

With regard to this clonotype: Given a much more abundant clone one base away, this may be a read error. The CDR3 region is CASGFENSYEQYF. DNA for the CDR3: TGTGCCAGCGGCTTCGAGAACTCCTACGAGCAGTACTTC. V gene TRBV5-6 combines with J gene TRBJ2-7; unclear D gene. The germline V gene has CDR1 SGHDT and CDR2 YYEEEE. The CDR3 spans 13 residues.

The sample holds a few counts of this clonotype. The chain links TRBV21-1 to TRBJ2-7. TRBV21-1 corresponds to a pseudogene. This CDR3 spans 14 amino acids. CDR3 sequence reads: CASSKKSFAYEQYF. As DNA, the CDR3 is TGTGCCAGCAGCAAAAAGTCGTTCGCCTACGAGCAGTACTTC.

This clonotype came up many times. The genes are TRBV12-3 or TRBV12-4 and TRBJ1-2; D remains unclear. Between the trimmed V and J ends, which lost 5 bases and 0 bases, there was a span of 10 bases. The CDR3 covers 14 residues. CDR3 in DNA: TGTGCCAGCAGTGACATCTCTGCTAACTATGGCTACACCTTC. It specifies CASSDISANYGYTF.